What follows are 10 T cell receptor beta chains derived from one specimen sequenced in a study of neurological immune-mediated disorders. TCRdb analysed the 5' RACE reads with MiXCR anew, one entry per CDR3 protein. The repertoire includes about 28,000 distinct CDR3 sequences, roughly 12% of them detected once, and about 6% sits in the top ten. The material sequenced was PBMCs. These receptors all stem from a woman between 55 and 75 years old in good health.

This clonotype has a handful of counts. CDR3 loop: CASGGGGGRSAQHF. Here the CDR3 DNA reads TGTGCCAGCGGGGGGGGTGGAGGGAGGTCAGCCCAGCATTTT. The chain recombines TRBV12-3 or TRBV12-4 with TRBJ1-5; weak D call: TRBD1 (5 bases). CDR3 length equals 14 residues. Trimming shortened V by 8 bases and J by 11 bases, and 22 bases separated the two germline ends.

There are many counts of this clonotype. The chain's CDR3 is CSATRFNEKLFF. CDR3 in DNA: TGCAGTGCTACCAGATTTAATGAAAAACTGTTTTTT. The chain has TRBV20-1 and TRBJ1-4; D unresolved. This CDR3 comprises 12 residues. V was shortened by 4 bases and J by 4 bases, with 7 bases between the two germline ends. Germline-derived CDR1 and CDR2 are DFQATT and SNEGSKA (reference sequence).

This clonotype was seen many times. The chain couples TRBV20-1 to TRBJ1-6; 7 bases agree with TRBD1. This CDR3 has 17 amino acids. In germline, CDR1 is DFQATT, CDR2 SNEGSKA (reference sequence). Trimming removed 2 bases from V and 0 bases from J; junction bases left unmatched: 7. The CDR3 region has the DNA TGCAGTGCTAGATGGGACAGCCAGAGCTCCTATAATTCACCCCTCCACTTT. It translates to CSARWDSQSSYNSPLHF.

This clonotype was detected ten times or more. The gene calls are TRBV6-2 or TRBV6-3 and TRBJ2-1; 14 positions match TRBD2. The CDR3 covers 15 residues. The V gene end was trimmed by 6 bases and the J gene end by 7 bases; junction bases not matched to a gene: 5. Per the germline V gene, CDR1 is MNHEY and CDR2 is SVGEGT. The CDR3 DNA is TGTGCCAGCAGACTCCGACTAGCGGGGGGGAATGAGCAGTTCTTC. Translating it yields CASRLRLAGGNEQFF.

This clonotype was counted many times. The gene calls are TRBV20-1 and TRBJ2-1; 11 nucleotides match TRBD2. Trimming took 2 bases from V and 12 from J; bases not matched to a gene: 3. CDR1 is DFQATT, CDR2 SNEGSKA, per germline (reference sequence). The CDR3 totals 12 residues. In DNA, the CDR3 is TGCAGTGCTAGATTAGCGGGGGGGAGGCAGTTCTTC. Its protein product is CSARLAGGRQFF.

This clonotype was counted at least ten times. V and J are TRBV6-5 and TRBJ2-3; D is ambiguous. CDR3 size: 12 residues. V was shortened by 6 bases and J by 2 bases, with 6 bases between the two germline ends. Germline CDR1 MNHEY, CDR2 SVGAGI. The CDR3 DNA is TGTGCCAGCAGCCCAGACACAGATACGCAGTATTTT. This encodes CASSPDTDTQYF.

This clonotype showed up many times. The DNA for the CDR3 is TGTGCCAGTGAACGAGCATATGGAAACACCATATATTTT. Translated: CASERAYGNTIYF. The chain combines TRBV6-2 or TRBV6-3 with TRBJ1-3; no clear D. Per germline, CDR1 MNHEY and CDR2 SVGEGT. With 9 bases removed from V and 3 bases from J, the gap between germline ends came to 12 bases. This CDR3 is built from 13 residues.

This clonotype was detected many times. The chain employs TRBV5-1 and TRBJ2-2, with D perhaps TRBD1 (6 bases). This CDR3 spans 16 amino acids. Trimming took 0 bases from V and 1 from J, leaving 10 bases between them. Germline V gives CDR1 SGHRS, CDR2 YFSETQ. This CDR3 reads CASSLAWTVNTGELFF. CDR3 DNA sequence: TGCGCCAGCAGCTTGGCCTGGACAGTGAACACCGGGGAGCTGTTTTTT.

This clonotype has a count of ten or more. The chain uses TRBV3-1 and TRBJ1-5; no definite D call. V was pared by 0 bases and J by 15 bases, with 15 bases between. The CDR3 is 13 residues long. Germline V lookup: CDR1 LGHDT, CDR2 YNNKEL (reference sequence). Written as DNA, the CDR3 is TGTGCCAGCAGCCAAGAAGAGGGAGGAAGCACGCATTTT. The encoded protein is CASSQEEGGSTHF.

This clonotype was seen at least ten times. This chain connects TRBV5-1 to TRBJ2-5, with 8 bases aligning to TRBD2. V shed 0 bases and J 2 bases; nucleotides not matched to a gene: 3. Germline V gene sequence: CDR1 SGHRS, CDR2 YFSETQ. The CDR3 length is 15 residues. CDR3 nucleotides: TGCGCCAGCAGCTTGGCGTCTAGCGGGCAAGAGACCCAGTACTTC. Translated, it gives CASSLASSGQETQYF.